The clone carrying this T cell receptor (beta chain) was seen a handful of times. Each CDR3 protein gets one entry after TCRdb re-called the RT-PCR reads with MiXCR. The sample shows over 350,000 distinct CDR3 sequences, 16% of them seen only once. The data stem from a study of patients and donors after allogeneic stem cell transplantation. The CDR3 is 17 residues long. The germline CDR1 and CDR2 sequences are SGHRS and YFSETQ. The trim removed 1 base at V and 5 bases at J, leaving 12 bases unmatched. The receptor's source is a human donor who was either an allogeneic HSCT recipient or a stem cell or donor lymphocyte infusion donor (not recorded which). It is not recorded whose cells these are; they may come from a transplant donor. The chain employs TRBV5-1 and TRBJ2-5; 9 bases match TRBD1. Source material: blood, either unsorted or a sorted T cell fraction (not recorded which). CDR3 DNA sequence: TGCGCCAGCAGCTTGTATCACGACAGGGGGAGATGGGAGACCCAGTACTTC. Its translation is CASSLYHDRGRWETQYF.